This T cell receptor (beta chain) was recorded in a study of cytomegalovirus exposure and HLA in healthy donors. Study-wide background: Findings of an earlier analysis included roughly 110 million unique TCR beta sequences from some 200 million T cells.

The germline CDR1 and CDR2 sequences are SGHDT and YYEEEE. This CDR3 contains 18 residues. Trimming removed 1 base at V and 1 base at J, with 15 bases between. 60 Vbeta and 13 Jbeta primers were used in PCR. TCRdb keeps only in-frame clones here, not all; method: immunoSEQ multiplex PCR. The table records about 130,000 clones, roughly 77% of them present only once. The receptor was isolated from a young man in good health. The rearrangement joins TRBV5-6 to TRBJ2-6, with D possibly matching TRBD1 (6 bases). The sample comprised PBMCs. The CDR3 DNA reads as TGTGCCAGCAGCTTGAGGTCAACAGGGAATTCTGGGGCCAACGTCCTGACTTTC. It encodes CASSLRSTGNSGANVLTF.